This is a list of T cell receptor beta chains from one sample in a study of blood T cell repertoires in COVID-19. Some clones are missing from TCRdb's copy, which holds only in-frame ones; the method was immunoSEQ multiplex PCR. The profile shows about 80,000 clones, around four fifths of them singletons. The sequenced material came from peripheral blood. These receptors all come from a human donor in a cohort sampled during active COVID-19. Both conserved end residues are part of each CDR3. A D gene is named only where the DNA matches it firmly. Some rows mark clone size as missing; the rest say once, few, many or name a class of expanded clone.

CDR3 protein	CDR3 DNA	V gene	D gene	J gene	clone size
CASSIYSDRYNEQFF	TGTGCCAGTAGTATTTACTCGGACAGATACAATGAGCAGTTCTTC	TRBV19	-	TRBJ2-1	-
CASSISGSATGNTIYF	TGTGCCAGTAGTATAAGCGGGAGCGCCACTGGGAACACCATATATTTT	TRBV19	-	TRBJ1-3	-
CASRPEGGLTGELFF	TGTGCCAGCAGACCCGAAGGGGGCCTCACCGGGGAGCTGTTTTTT	TRBV2	TRBD1	TRBJ2-2	-
CASSPRTGSAQETQYF	TGCGCCAGCAGCCCAAGGACAGGGAGTGCGCAAGAGACCCAGTACTTC	TRBV5-1	TRBD1	TRBJ2-5	-
CASSLGDIATNEKLFF	TGCGCCAGCAGCTTGGGGGACATTGCAACTAATGAAAAACTGTTTTTT	TRBV5-1	-	TRBJ1-4	-
CASSLGGDSTEAFF	TGTGCCAGCAGCTTAGGAGGGGACAGTACTGAAGCTTTCTTT	TRBV7-6	TRBD1	TRBJ1-1	-
CASSSQNLGGQPQHF	TGTGCCAGCAGTTCGCAGAACCTCGGAGGTCAGCCCCAGCATTTT	TRBV27	-	TRBJ1-5	few
CASSRYSGELFF	TGTGCCAGCAGCCGCTATTCCGGGGAGCTGTTTTTT	TRBV11-3	-	TRBJ2-2	-
CASSHPKGAGGPGETQYF	TGTGCCAGCAGCCACCCCAAAGGCGCGGGGGGCCCGGGAGAGACCCAGTACTTC	TRBV3-1/TRBV3-2	TRBD2	TRBJ2-5	few
CASSRGTGLNEQFF	TGCGCCAGCAGTAGAGGGACAGGGCTAAATGAGCAGTTCTTC	TRBV5-1	TRBD1	TRBJ2-1	-
CASSPDRGNSPLHF	TGTGCCAGCAGCCCCGACAGGGGGAATTCACCCCTCCACTTT	TRBV5-4	TRBD1	TRBJ1-6	-
CASSSGMNTEAFF	TGTGCCAGCAGCTCAGGGATGAACACTGAAGCTTTCTTT	TRBV7-3	-	TRBJ1-1	-
CASSLGQLREAFF	TGCGCCAGCAGCCTCGGACAGCTTCGGGAAGCTTTCTTT	TRBV5-1	-	TRBJ1-1	-
CASSQGPNTGELFF	TGTGCCAGCAGCCAGGGGCCGAACACCGGGGAGCTGTTTTTT	TRBV3-1/TRBV3-2	-	TRBJ2-2	-
CAISDRRGSYGYTF	TGTGCCATCAGTGATCGCAGGGGTAGCTATGGCTACACCTTC	TRBV10-3	-	TRBJ1-2	-
CASSRDRETDTQYF	TGCGCCAGCAGCCGGGACAGGGAGACAGATACGCAGTATTTT	TRBV5-1	TRBD1	TRBJ2-3	-
CATQGANQPQHF	TGTGCCACCCAGGGGGCCAATCAGCCCCAGCATTTT	TRBV6-5	TRBD1	TRBJ1-5	-
CASSQDTPGDLRTPLHF	TGTGCCAGCAGCCAAGATACCCCAGGTGACCTTAGGACACCCCTCCACTTT	TRBV14	-	TRBJ1-6	-
CASSSGTGSTDTQYF	TGTGCCAGCAGCTCGGGGACAGGGAGCACAGATACGCAGTATTTT	TRBV7-7	TRBD1	TRBJ2-3	-
CASSQVPVTEFYEQYF	TGCGCCAGCAGCCAAGTCCCGGTTACCGAATTCTACGAGCAGTACTTC	TRBV4-1	-	TRBJ2-7	-
CASSQGPLETQYF	TGTGCCAGCAGCCAAGGGCCTTTGGAGACCCAGTACTTC	TRBV3-1/TRBV3-2	-	TRBJ2-5	-
CASSVEDLAGDPTDTQYF	TGTGCCAGCAGCGTTGAGGATCTAGCGGGGGACCCCACAGATACGCAGTATTTT	TRBV9	TRBD2	TRBJ2-3	-
CASSLGRGQLFF	TGTGCCAGCAGTTTGGGCAGGGGGCAACTGTTTTTT	TRBV12-3/TRBV12-4	TRBD1	TRBJ1-4	-
CASGLSSERETQYF	TGTGCTAGTGGTTTATCCTCCGAACGGGAGACCCAGTACTTC	TRBV12-5	-	TRBJ2-5	-
CASTRQGEAYGYTF	TGTGCCAGCACCAGACAGGGAGAGGCCTATGGCTACACCTTC	TRBV5-6	TRBD1	TRBJ1-2	-
CASSYTGTAGNTIYF	TGTGCCAGCAGTTACACCGGGACAGCTGGAAACACCATATATTTT	TRBV6-6	TRBD1	TRBJ1-3	-
CASSRGSTNEKLFF	TGCGCCAGCAGCCGCGGATCAACTAATGAAAAACTGTTTTTT	TRBV5-1	-	TRBJ1-4	-
CASSLGDKEFF	TGTGCCAGCAGTTTAGGGGACAAGGAGTTCTTC	TRBV12-3/TRBV12-4	-	TRBJ2-1	-
CASSLSASGEETQYF	TGTGCTAGCAGCTTATCGGCTAGCGGGGAAGAGACCCAGTACTTC	TRBV7-7	TRBD2	TRBJ2-5	-
CASSLSTGKNEKLFF	TGTGCCAGCTCCCTCTCGACAGGGAAAAATGAAAAACTGTTTTTT	TRBV18	TRBD1	TRBJ1-4	few
CASSETSGSQQFF	TGTGCCAGCAGTGAGACTAGCGGGAGTCAGCAGTTCTTC	TRBV6-1	TRBD2	TRBJ2-1	-
CASSPQGPAEKLFF	TGTGCCAGCAGCCCCCAGGGGCCAGCTGAAAAACTGTTTTTT	TRBV7-9	-	TRBJ1-4	few
CSARELYEQYF	TGCAGTGCTAGAGAACTCTACGAGCAGTACTTC	TRBV20-1	-	TRBJ2-7	-
CASSVRTSGPPSYNEQFF	TGTGCCAGCAGCGTTAGGACTAGCGGGCCCCCGTCCTACAATGAGCAGTTCTTC	TRBV14	TRBD2	TRBJ2-1	once
CAFHRGTNYGYTF	TGTGCCTTTCACAGGGGGACTAACTATGGCTACACCTTC	TRBV30	TRBD1	TRBJ1-2	once
CASSQDRASGANVLTF	TGTGCCAGCAGCCAGGACAGGGCCTCTGGGGCCAACGTCCTGACTTTC	TRBV3-1/TRBV3-2	TRBD1	TRBJ2-6	once
CASSPSISGNTIYF	TGTGCCAGCTCACCAAGCATCTCTGGAAACACCATATATTTT	TRBV18	-	TRBJ1-3	-
CAWSTGYGYGQGYTF	TGTGCCTGGTCGACAGGCTATGGCTACGGACAAGGCTACACCTTC	TRBV30	-	TRBJ1-2	-
CASFRGNTYEQYF	TGTGCCAGCTTCAGGGGGAATACCTACGAGCAGTACTTC	TRBV2	TRBD1	TRBJ2-7	-
CASSPPGQRTDTQYF	TGTGCCAGCTCACCTCCGGGACAGAGGACAGATACGCAGTATTTT	TRBV18	TRBD1	TRBJ2-3	-
CASSSSGTSTYEQYF	TGTGCCAGCAGTTCCTCCGGGACAAGCACCTACGAGCAGTACTTC	TRBV6-5	-	TRBJ2-7	-
CASSLGTYEQYF	TGTGCCAGCAGCTTGGGGACTTACGAGCAGTACTTC	TRBV5-6	-	TRBJ2-7	-
CAWSPLDSLQETQYF	TGTGCCTGGAGTCCCCTGGACAGCTTACAAGAGACCCAGTACTTC	TRBV30	-	TRBJ2-5	-
CASSQPARGRWKTEAFF	TGCGCCAGCAGCCAGCCGGCCAGGGGGCGGTGGAAGACTGAAGCTTTCTTT	TRBV4-1	TRBD1	TRBJ1-1	few
CASSPGTSQETQYF	TGTGCCAGCAGCCCAGGGACAAGCCAAGAGACCCAGTACTTC	TRBV7-9	-	TRBJ2-5	-
CAWEPQHGQGAGTEAFF	TGTGCCTGGGAACCCCAGCACGGACAGGGGGCTGGGACTGAAGCTTTCTTT	TRBV30	TRBD1	TRBJ1-1	-